Below are 15 T cell receptor beta chains sequenced from a single sample in a study of shared clonotypes between healthy human individuals (dated by TCRdb to the early 2020s). For the CD8 naive samples, CD45RO-negative cells were positively selected for CCR7, yielding a CD45RA+CCR7+ population from which TemRA cells were excluded. The method was the immunoSEQ multiplex PCR assay. TCRdb obtained this table from immuneACCESS and retained in-frame rearrangements with V and J assigned. These tables miss some clones; where compared with another copy, unresolved V genes account for less than half of the shortfall, and the remainder is unexplained. The sample table records 2 million or so clones; about 94% of these occur just once. The ten largest clonotypes hold around 1.1% of the sample. The sequencing sample was made of naive CD8+ T cells sorted from blood. The intended sense of this specimen's cell subset or site label: CD45RA+CCR7+. These TCRs come from a man between 18 and 29 years old in good health.

With respect to this clone: The sample contains more than one DNA sequence encoding this CDR3. This chain joins TRBV19 and TRBJ1-2; D is unresolved. Per the germline V gene, CDR1 is LNHDA and CDR2 is SQIVND (reference sequence). CDR3 length equals 11 residues. Trimming removed 5 bases at V and 4 bases at J, with 5 bases between. CDR3 in amino acids: CASSGSYGYTF. CDR3 in DNA: TGTGCCAGTAGTGGTAGCTATGGCTACACCTTC.

V usage is TRBV7-8 and J usage is TRBJ2-1, with unresolved D. V shed 6 bases and J shed 4 bases, with 10 bases lying between them. The CDR3 contains 13 residues. Germline V gene sequence: CDR1 SGHVS, CDR2 FQNEAQ. The CDR3 bases are TGTGCCAGCAGATCCGACCCTTACAATGAGCAGTTCTTC. Translation: CASRSDPYNEQFF.

The chain is built from TRBV7-9 and TRBJ2-7, with 11 bases identical to TRBD2. V lost 5 bases, J lost 5 bases, and 8 bases stayed unmatched. Germline V CDR1 and CDR2: SEHNR, FQNEAQ (reference sequence). This CDR3 is 15 amino acids long. This CDR3 reads CASSPPSGGHHEQYF. The CDR3 bases are TGTGCCAGCAGCCCTCCTAGCGGGGGGCACCACGAGCAGTACTTC.

The V gene is TRBV7-3, the J gene TRBJ2-5; perhaps TRBD1 as D (5 bases). V dropped 5 bases and J dropped 5 bases, with 15 bases sitting between them. Germline V gives CDR1 SGHTA, CDR2 FQGTGA. CDR3 length: 14 residues. Written as DNA, the CDR3 is TGTGCCAGCAGCCCCCAGGGTCCTTGGGAGACCCAGTACTTC. As protein: CASSPQGPWETQYF.

The chain employs TRBV27 and TRBJ2-1, with D tentatively TRBD2 (6 bases). The V end was cut by 5 bases, the J end by 12 bases, with 14 bases between. Per germline, CDR1 MNHEY and CDR2 SMNVEV (reference sequence). The length of the CDR3 is 12 residues. CDR3: CASSPTRGWQFF. CDR3 DNA: TGTGCCAGCAGTCCTACCCGGGGGTGGCAGTTCTTC.

The V gene is TRBV4-1, the J gene TRBJ2-7, with 7 bases lining up with TRBD1. The length of the CDR3 is 13 residues. V trimming: 5 bases; J trimming: 5 bases; junction bases outside the gene matches: 6. The germline V gene encodes CDR1 MGHRA and CDR2 YSYEKL. The CDR3 region is CASSTTTGNEQYF. The CDR3 DNA follows: TGCGCCAGCAGCACTACGACAGGGAACGAGCAGTACTTC.

J is TRBJ2-4 and V is TRBV4-3; 7 bases line up with TRBD2. V shed 0 bases, J shed 6 bases, and the junction held 14 bases outside the gene matches. Germline V gene sequence: CDR1 LGHNA, CDR2 YSLEER. The CDR3 loop spans 18 amino acids. The CDR3 bases are TGCGCCAGCAGCCAAGATAGGGCCGCGGGGGAGGGTACAAACATTCAGTACTTC. Translation gives CASSQDRAAGEGTNIQYF.

The chain couples TRBV27 to TRBJ2-7; a possible D gene is TRBD2 (6 bases). The germline V gene has CDR1 MNHEY and CDR2 SMNVEV (reference sequence). Trimming left V 5 bases short and J 10 bases short, with 15 bases between. The CDR3 is 12 residues long. The DNA of the CDR3 is TGTGCCAGCAGTCCAGTGGGAGGAGATCAGTACTTC. Amino acids: CASSPVGGDQYF.

The gene calls are TRBV19 and TRBJ2-1; 7 bases map to TRBD1. V dropped 7 bases and J dropped 15; count of bases not matched to a gene: 9. Germline lookup yields CDR1 LNHDA and CDR2 SQIVND (reference sequence). The CDR3 is made up of 11 amino acids. CDR3 nucleotide sequence: TGTGCCAGTACCGACAGGGAAACGTCGTTCTTC. As protein: CASTDRETSFF.

CDR3 coding DNA: TGTGCCAGCAGCCAAAATTGGGACTATTACACCGGGGAGCTGTTTTTT. Translating it yields CASSQNWDYYTGELFF. The V call is TRBV7-9, the J call TRBJ2-2; 7 nucleotides line up with TRBD2. The ends lost 5 bases at V and 3 bases at J; junction bases unmatched: 9. The germline V gene has CDR1 SEHNR and CDR2 FQNEAQ (reference sequence). There are 16 residues in the CDR3.

The V and J genes are TRBV28 and TRBJ1-2; D unresolved. Trimming removed 6 bases at V and 4 bases at J, with 15 bases between. Germline loops: CDR1 MDHEN, CDR2 SYDVKM. CDR3 length equals 14 residues. CDR3 loop: CASSPRELIYGYTF. CDR3 in DNA: TGTGCCAGCAGCCCCCGGGAGTTAATCTATGGCTACACCTTC.

This rearrangement joins TRBV4-3 to TRBJ2-7; TRBD1 matches at 11 bases. The germline V gene encodes CDR1 LGHNA and CDR2 YSLEER. The ends lost 4 bases at V and 3 bases at J; junction bases unmatched: 5. The CDR3 totals 15 residues. The CDR3 DNA is TGCGCCAGCAGCCCCGGGACAGGGGGAATCTACGAGCAGTACTTC. Its translation is CASSPGTGGIYEQYF.

The sample holds one count of this clone. Other nucleotide sequences from this sample produce the same CDR3. J is TRBJ2-1 and V is TRBV4-1; D ambiguous. V shed 6 bases and J shed 4 bases, with 4 bases lying between them. The CDR3 covers 11 residues. Germline CDR1 and CDR2: MGHRA and YSYEKL. This chain's CDR3 is CASRGYNEQFF. The DNA for the CDR3 is TGCGCCAGCAGGGGATACAATGAGCAGTTCTTC.

The chain employs TRBV5-1 and TRBJ1-2; possibly TRBD1 for D (6 bases). The CDR3 extends over 13 amino acids. V was clipped by 0 bases and J by 7 bases, with 10 bases between them. CDR1 and CDR2 from the germline V gene are SGHRS and YFSETQ. The CDR3: CASSLDRAPGYTF. The CDR3, as DNA: TGCGCCAGCAGCTTGGACAGGGCTCCTGGCTACACCTTC.

V gene TRBV9 combines with J gene TRBJ2-1; D is unresolved. With 3 bases removed from V and 8 bases from J, the gap between germline ends came to 9 bases. CDR1 SGDLS and CDR2 YYNGEE come from the germline V gene. The CDR3 contains 12 residues. CDR3 in amino acids: CASSGEPHEQFF. The CDR3 DNA sequence: TGTGCCAGCAGCGGTGAACCCCATGAGCAGTTCTTC.